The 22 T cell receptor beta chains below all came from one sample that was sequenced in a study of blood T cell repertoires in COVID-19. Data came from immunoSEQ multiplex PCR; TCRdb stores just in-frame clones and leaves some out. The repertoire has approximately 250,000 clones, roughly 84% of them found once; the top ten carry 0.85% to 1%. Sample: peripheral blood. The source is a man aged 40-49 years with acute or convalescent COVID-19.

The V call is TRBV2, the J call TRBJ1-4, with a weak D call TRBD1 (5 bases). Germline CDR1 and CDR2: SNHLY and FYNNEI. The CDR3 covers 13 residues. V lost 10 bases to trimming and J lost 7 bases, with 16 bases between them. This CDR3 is CATRPAGGEKLFF. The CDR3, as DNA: TGTGCCACCCGACCAGCGGGGGGTGAAAAACTGTTTTTT.

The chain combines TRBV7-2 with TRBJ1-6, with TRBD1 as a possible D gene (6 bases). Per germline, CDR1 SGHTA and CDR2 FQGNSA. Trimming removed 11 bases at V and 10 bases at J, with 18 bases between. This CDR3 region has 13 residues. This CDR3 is CAVSQGFRSPLHF. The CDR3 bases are TGTGCCGTATCACAGGGTTTTCGGTCACCCCTCCACTTT.

CDR3 residues: CASSLQGSGNTIYF. The DNA for the CDR3 is TGTGCCAGCAGCTTGCAGGGGTCTGGAAACACCATATATTTT. The chain uses TRBV5-4 and TRBJ1-3; maybe TRBD1 (6 bases). Trimming took 1 base from V and 1 from J, leaving 6 bases between them. In germline, CDR1 is SGHNT, CDR2 YYREEE (reference sequence). This CDR3 has 14 residues.

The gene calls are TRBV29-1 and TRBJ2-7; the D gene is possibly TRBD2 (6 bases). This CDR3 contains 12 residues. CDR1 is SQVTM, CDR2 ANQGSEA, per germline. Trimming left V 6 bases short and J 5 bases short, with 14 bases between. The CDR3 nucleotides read TGCAGCGTCCTGACTAGTCAACACGAGCAGTACTTC. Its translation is CSVLTSQHEQYF.

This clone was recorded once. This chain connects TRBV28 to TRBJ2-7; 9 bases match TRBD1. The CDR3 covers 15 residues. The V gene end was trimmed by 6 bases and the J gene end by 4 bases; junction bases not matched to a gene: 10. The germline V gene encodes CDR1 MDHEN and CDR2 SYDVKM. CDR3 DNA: TGTGCCAGCAGCCAGCCCCGACAGGGGGGATACGAGCAGTACTTC. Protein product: CASSQPRQGGYEQYF.

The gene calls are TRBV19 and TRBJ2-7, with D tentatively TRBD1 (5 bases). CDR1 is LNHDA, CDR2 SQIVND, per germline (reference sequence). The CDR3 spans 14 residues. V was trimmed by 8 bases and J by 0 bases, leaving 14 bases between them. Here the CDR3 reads CASRSRVSSYEQYF. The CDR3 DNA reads TGTGCCAGTCGCTCCAGGGTTAGCTCCTACGAGCAGTACTTC. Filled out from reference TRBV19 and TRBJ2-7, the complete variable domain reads DGGITQSPKYLFRKEGQNVTLSCEQNLNHDAMYWYRQDPGQGLRLIYYSQIVNDFQKGDIAEGYSVSREKKESFPLTVTSAQKNPTAFYLCASRSRVSSYEQYFGPGTRLTVT.

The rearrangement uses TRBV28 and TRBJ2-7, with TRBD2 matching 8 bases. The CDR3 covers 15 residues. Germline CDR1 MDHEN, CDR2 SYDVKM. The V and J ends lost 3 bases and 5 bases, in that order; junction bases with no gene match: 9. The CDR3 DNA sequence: TGTGCCAGCAGTTTCCCCGGGGCCGGGGGGGACGAGCAGTACTTC. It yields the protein CASSFPGAGGDEQYF.

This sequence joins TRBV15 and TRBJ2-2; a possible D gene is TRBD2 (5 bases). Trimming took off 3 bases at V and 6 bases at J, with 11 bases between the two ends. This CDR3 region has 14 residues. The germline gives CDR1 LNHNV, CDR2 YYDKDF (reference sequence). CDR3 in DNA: TGTGCCACCAGCAGGGAAGGGAGATCCGGGGAGCTGTTTTTT. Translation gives CATSREGRSGELFF.

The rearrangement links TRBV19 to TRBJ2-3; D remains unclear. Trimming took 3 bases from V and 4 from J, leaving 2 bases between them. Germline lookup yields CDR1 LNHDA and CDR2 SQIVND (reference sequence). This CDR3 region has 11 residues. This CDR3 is CASSISDTQYF. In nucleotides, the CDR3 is TGTGCCAGTAGTATCTCAGATACGCAGTATTTT.

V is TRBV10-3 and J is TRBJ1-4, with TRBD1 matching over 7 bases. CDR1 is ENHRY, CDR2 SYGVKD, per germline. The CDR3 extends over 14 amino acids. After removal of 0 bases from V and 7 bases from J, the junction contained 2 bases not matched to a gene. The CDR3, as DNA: TGTGCCATCAGTGAGTCGGCAGGGGGTGAAAAACTGTTTTTT. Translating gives CAISESAGGEKLFF.

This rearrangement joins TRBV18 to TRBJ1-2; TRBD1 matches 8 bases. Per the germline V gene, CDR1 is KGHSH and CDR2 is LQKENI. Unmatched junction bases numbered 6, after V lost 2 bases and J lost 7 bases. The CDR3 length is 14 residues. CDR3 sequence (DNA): TGTGCCAGCTCACCAGACAGGGGACGTTCTGGCTACACCTTC. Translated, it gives CASSPDRGRSGYTF.

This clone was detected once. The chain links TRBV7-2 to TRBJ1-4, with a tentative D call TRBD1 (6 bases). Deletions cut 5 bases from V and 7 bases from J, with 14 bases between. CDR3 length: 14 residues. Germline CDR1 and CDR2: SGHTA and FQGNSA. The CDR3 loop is CASSPYQGGEKLFF. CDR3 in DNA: TGTGCCAGCAGCCCCTACCAAGGGGGTGAAAAACTGTTTTTT.

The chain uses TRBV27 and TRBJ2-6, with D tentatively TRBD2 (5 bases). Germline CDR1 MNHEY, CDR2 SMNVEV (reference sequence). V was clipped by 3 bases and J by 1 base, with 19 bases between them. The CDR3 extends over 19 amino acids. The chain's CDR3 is CASSFLARSWRSGANVLTF. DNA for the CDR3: TGTGCCAGCAGTTTTTTGGCGCGGAGTTGGAGGTCTGGGGCCAACGTCCTGACTTTC.

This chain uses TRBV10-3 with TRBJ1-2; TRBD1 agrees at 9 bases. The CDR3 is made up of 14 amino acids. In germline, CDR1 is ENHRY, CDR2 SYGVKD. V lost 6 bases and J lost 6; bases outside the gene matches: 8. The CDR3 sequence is CAISQETGGNGYTF. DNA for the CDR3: TGTGCCATCAGCCAAGAGACAGGGGGGAATGGCTACACCTTC.

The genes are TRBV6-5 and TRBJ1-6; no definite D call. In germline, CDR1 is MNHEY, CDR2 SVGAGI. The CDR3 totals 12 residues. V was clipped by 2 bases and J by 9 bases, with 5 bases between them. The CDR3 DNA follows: TGTGCCAGCAGTTACACGGGTTCACCCCTCCACTTT. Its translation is CASSYTGSPLHF.

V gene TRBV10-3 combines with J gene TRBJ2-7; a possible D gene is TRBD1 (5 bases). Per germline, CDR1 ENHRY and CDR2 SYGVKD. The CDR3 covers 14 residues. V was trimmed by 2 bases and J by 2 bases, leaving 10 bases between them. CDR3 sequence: CAISEATAPYEQYF. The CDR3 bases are TGTGCCATCAGTGAGGCGACAGCCCCCTACGAGCAGTACTTC.

Here the CDR3 DNA reads TGTGCCACCAGCAGAGGCCCAGGGGACGGTAGCTACAATGAGCAGTTCTTC. Amino acid sequence: CATSRGPGDGSYNEQFF. The V gene is TRBV15, the J gene TRBJ2-1, with TRBD1 as a possible D gene (6 bases). The length of the CDR3 is 17 residues. Germline assignment: CDR1 LNHNV and CDR2 YYDKDF (reference sequence). The germline V and J ends were trimmed by 1 base and 3 bases, with 16 bases remaining between them.

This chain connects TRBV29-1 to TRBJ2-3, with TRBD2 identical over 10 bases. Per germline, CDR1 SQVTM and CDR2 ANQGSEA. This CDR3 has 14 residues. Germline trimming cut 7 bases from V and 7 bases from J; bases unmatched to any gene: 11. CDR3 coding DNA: TGCAGCGCCGTAGCGGGGGGCGGATTACATACGCAGTATTTT. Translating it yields CSAVAGGGLHTQYF.

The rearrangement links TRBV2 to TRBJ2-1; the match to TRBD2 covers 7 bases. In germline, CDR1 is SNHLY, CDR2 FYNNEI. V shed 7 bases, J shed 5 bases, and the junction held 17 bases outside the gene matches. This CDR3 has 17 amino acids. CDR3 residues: CASKSLPTGGRNNEQFF. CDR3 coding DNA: TGTGCCAGCAAATCTCTCCCAACGGGGGGTAGGAACAATGAGCAGTTCTTC.

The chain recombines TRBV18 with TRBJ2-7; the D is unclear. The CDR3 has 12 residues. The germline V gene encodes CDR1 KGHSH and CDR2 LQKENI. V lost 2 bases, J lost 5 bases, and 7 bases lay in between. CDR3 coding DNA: TGTGCCAGCTCACCAGACACCCACGAGCAGTACTTC. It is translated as CASSPDTHEQYF.

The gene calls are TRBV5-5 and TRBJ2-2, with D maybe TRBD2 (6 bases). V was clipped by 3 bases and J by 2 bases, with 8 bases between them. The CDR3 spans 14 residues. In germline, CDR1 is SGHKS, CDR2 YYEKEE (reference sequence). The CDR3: CASSWRGNTGELFF. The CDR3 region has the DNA TGTGCCAGCAGCTGGAGGGGTAACACCGGGGAGCTGTTTTTT. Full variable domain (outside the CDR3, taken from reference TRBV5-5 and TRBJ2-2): DAGVTQSPTHLIKTRGQQVTLRCSPISGHKSVSWYQQVLGQGPQFIFQYYEKEERGRGNFPDRFSARQFPNYSSELNVNALLLGDSALYLCASSWRGNTGELFFGEGSRLTVL.

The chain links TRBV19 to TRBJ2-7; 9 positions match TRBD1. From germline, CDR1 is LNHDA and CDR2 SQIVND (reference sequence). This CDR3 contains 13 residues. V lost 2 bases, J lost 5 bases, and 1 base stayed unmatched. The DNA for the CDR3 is TGTGCCAGTAGTATAACAGGGGGCCACGAGCAGTACTTC. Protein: CASSITGGHEQYF.